This is a list of T cell receptor beta chains from one sample in a study of T cell responses to AZD1222 COVID-19 vaccine. Profiling relied on immunoSEQ multiplex PCR, and the TCRdb table lists in-frame clones only, not all of them. The repertoire consists of 100,000 to 120,000 clones, with about 95% occurring once and the leading ten covering 2.5% to 3.5%. The specimen comprised peripheral blood, sampled 28 days after the second AZD1222 dose. All receptors come from an adult who received the AZD1222 COVID-19 vaccine. Each CDR3 is given with its conserved first and last residue. The D gene is left open where the match is weak. Rows may omit the clone size; those that give it use once, few, many or a size class.

d_call | clone_size | j_call | v_call | cdr3_nt | cdr3_aa
- | - | TRBJ1-1 | TRBV5-1 | TGCGCCAGCAGCCTCCATCGGAACACTGAAGCTTTCTTT | CASSLHRNTEAFF
- | - | TRBJ2-7 | TRBV12-5 | TGTGCTAGTGGTTCCCCGCCCTACGAGCAGTACTTC | CASGSPPYEQYF
- | - | TRBJ2-4 | TRBV19 | TGTGCCAGTACTCCCGTACCCGGGCTCTGGAACATTCAGTACTTC | CASTPVPGLWNIQYF
TRBD2 | - | TRBJ2-5 | TRBV5-1 | TGCGCCAGCAGCTTGGGTCTAGCTGGAGGTAGCGGGGGGTACCAAGAGACCCAGTACTTC | CASSLGLAGGSGGYQETQYF
TRBD2 | - | TRBJ2-5 | TRBV5-1 | TGCGCCAGCAGCTTGGGGACTAGCGGGAGTTCTGAGACCCAGTACTTC | CASSLGTSGSSETQYF
TRBD1 | - | TRBJ2-2 | TRBV19 | TGTGCCAGTAGTAGTTGGGACAGCTTAAACACCGGGGAGCTGTTTTTT | CASSSWDSLNTGELFF
- | - | TRBJ1-5 | TRBV27 | TGTGCCAGCAGTTTGCAGAGGGTCCGTGGGAGCAATCAGCCCCAGCATTTT | CASSLQRVRGSNQPQHF
- | - | TRBJ1-5 | TRBV6-5 | TGTGCCAGCACGGGTGCAGATAGCAATCAGCCCCAGCATTTT | CASTGADSNQPQHF
TRBD2 | - | TRBJ2-1 | TRBV7-9 | TGTGCCAGCAGCTATACCGGGACTAGCGGGGGACCCAATGAGCAGTTCTTC | CASSYTGTSGGPNEQFF
- | - | TRBJ1-6 | TRBV6-1 | TGTGCCAGCAGTGAAAGTCGGACAATTTCACCCCTCCACTTT | CASSESRTISPLHF
TRBD1 | - | TRBJ1-3 | TRBV6-5 | TGTGCCAGCAGAGAGGACAGGGTCCCTGGAAACACCATATATTTT | CASREDRVPGNTIYF
TRBD2 | - | TRBJ2-3 | TRBV4-1 | TGCGCCAGCAGCCAAGACCGGACTAGCGGGGGGGCGACCGGGGCAGATACGCAGTATTTT | CASSQDRTSGGATGADTQYF
TRBD1 | - | TRBJ2-3 | TRBV6-5 | TGTGCCAGCAGTTTAAAGGGGGCGAGCACAGATACGCAGTATTTT | CASSLKGASTDTQYF
TRBD1 | - | TRBJ1-5 | TRBV12-3/TRBV12-4 | TGTGCCAGCAGGACAGGGATCATCCAGCCCCAGCATTTT | CASRTGIIQPQHF
- | - | TRBJ1-1 | TRBV7-8 | TGTGCCAGCTTAGGGGGAGAACCGAACACTGAAGCTTTCTTT | CASLGGEPNTEAFF
TRBD2 | - | TRBJ2-3 | TRBV7-7 | TGTGCCAGCAGCATCGGGGGGGCAGGCACAGATACGCAGTATTTT | CASSIGGAGTDTQYF
- | - | TRBJ1-4 | TRBV13 | TGTGCCAGCAGCTTGTTGGGCGAAAAACTGTTTTTT | CASSLLGEKLFF
- | - | TRBJ2-2 | TRBV5-1 | TGCGCCAGCAGCCCCCTGTGGGCCACCGGGGAGCTGTTTTTT | CASSPLWATGELFF
- | once | TRBJ1-5 | TRBV4-2 | TGTGCCAGCAGCCAGGAATCCCATCAGCCCCAGCATTTT | CASSQESHQPQHF
- | - | TRBJ1-2 | TRBV27 | TGTGCCAGCAGTGAACAGGCTAACTATGGCTACACCTTC | CASSEQANYGYTF
- | - | TRBJ1-4 | TRBV7-9 | TGTGCCAGCAGCTCTAGCGGGGGTAATGAAAAACTGTTTTTT | CASSSSGGNEKLFF
- | once | TRBJ1-1 | TRBV29-1 | TGCAGCGTTCGTCTTTCCGGGATGAACACTGAAGCTTTCTTT | CSVRLSGMNTEAFF
TRBD2 | - | TRBJ2-3 | TRBV2 | TGTGCCAGCAGTGGCGGGAGGGGCCCAGATACGCAGTATTTT | CASSGGRGPDTQYF
TRBD1 | - | TRBJ2-7 | TRBV27 | TGTGCCAGCAGTCCCCTGGGACAGGGGGACCCCCGCGTCTACGAGCAGTACTTC | CASSPLGQGDPRVYEQYF
- | - | TRBJ1-4 | TRBV5-6 | TGTGCCAGCAGCTCAAGCGGGTTAACTAATGAAAAACTGTTTTTT | CASSSSGLTNEKLFF
- | - | TRBJ1-1 | TRBV2 | TGTGCCAGCCACAGGGTAATAGGCACTGAAGCTTTCTTT | CASHRVIGTEAFF